These 18 T cell receptor beta chains share one sample of origin, sequenced in a study of beta chain features in type 1 diabetes. The study, taken as a whole, reports: Type 1 diabetes patients had TCRB CDR3s that were shorter (moderately but significantly so) in all four CD4+ subsets.

These receptors lack a known antigen. The whole isolated RNA underwent reverse transcription, so sequencing captured expressed TCRB transcripts. Profiled with immunoSEQ multiplex PCR; TCRdb holds only in-frame clones, not every one. The table has 600,000 to 700,000 clones, roughly 12% seen once. Sequencing was carried out using naive CD4+ T cells from blood. All receptors come from a man aged 30 to 39 with type 1 diabetes.

This clone was detected only a few times. The chain uses TRBV28 and TRBJ1-2, with 8 bases matching TRBD1. CDR3 length equals 13 residues. In germline, CDR1 is MDHEN, CDR2 SYDVKM. The J segment lost 8 bases and the V segment lost 6 bases, leaving 8 bases of the junction unmatched. The CDR3 DNA reads TGTGCCAGCAGACCAGGACAGGGTAGAGGCTACACCTTC. This sequence encodes CASRPGQGRGYTF.

This clone was observed a handful of times. The chain is built from TRBV23-1 and TRBJ2-3; D uncertain. TRBV23-1 carries the ORF label, with uncertain function. Trimming shortened V by 4 bases and J by 3 bases, and 11 bases separated the two germline ends. This CDR3 region has 14 residues. This CDR3 reads CASSRLDRTDTQYF. The CDR3 DNA follows: TGCGCCAGCAGTCGCCTCGACCGGACAGATACGCAGTATTTT.

This rearrangement joins TRBV29-1 to TRBJ2-5; TRBD1 matches 8 bases. This CDR3 is 13 amino acids long. Trimming took 1 base from V and 5 from J; bases not matched to a gene: 3. CDR1 is SQVTM, CDR2 ANQGSEA, per germline. The CDR3 DNA is TGCAGCGTTGAAGCCACAGGGGGGGAGACCCAGTACTTC. Encoded protein: CSVEATGGETQYF.

The chain joins TRBV27 to TRBJ2-3; D is unclear. Per germline, CDR1 MNHEY and CDR2 SMNVEV (reference sequence). V lost 5 bases to trimming and J lost 3 bases, with 12 bases between them. The CDR3 covers 14 residues. CDR3 in amino acids: CASSPGSATDTQYF. The CDR3 DNA reads TGTGCCAGCAGTCCCGGATCGGCGACAGATACGCAGTATTTT.

The DNA of the CDR3 is TGTGCCAGCAGCCGGGGGACAGGGGCTAACCCGAGCAATCAGCCCCAGCATTTT. It yields the protein CASSRGTGANPSNQPQHF. J is TRBJ1-5 and V is TRBV7-9, with 10 bases identical to TRBD1. The CDR3 runs 18 residues. V dropped 5 bases and J dropped 1; count of bases not matched to a gene: 11. The germline V gene has CDR1 SEHNR and CDR2 FQNEAQ (reference sequence).

This chain links TRBV2 with TRBJ2-7, with 12 bases lining up with TRBD2. In germline, CDR1 is SNHLY, CDR2 FYNNEI. J gave up 4 bases and V 3 bases, and 4 bases lay outside the gene matches. The CDR3 sequence is 15 residues long. The DNA of the CDR3 is TGTGCCAGCAGTGATATTGGACTAGCGGGGTACGAGCAGTACTTC. It translates to CASSDIGLAGYEQYF.

The chain is built from TRBV6-5 and TRBJ2-1, with 9 bases fitting TRBD2. Germline assignment: CDR1 MNHEY and CDR2 SVGAGI. The CDR3 totals 16 residues. V was clipped by 3 bases and J by 3 bases; unmatched bases: 6. The CDR3 nucleotides read TGTGCCAGCAGTTATGCTCTAGCGGGGCTCTACAATGAGCAGTTCTTC. It codes for CASSYALAGLYNEQFF.

The chain is built from TRBV6-5 and TRBJ1-2, with D tentatively TRBD1 (5 bases). Germline CDR1 MNHEY, CDR2 SVGAGI. The CDR3 consists of 14 residues. The ends were cut back, 5 bases at V and 6 bases at J, with 16 bases in the middle. The CDR3 loop is CASSPGWGMDGYTF. The CDR3 DNA reads TGTGCCAGCAGTCCAGGGTGGGGGATGGATGGCTACACCTTC.

This clone showed up just a few times. The rearrangement links TRBV18 to TRBJ2-5; no firm D call. The V gene's germline CDR1 is KGHSH and CDR2 LQKENI. This CDR3 contains 13 residues. V was shortened by 5 bases and J by 2 bases, with 9 bases between the two germline ends. CDR3 nucleotides: TGTGCCAGCTCAACAGATTTGCAAGAGACCCAGTACTTC. Amino acid sequence: CASSTDLQETQYF.

The gene calls are TRBV5-6 and TRBJ2-1; a weak D match, TRBD2 (5 bases). Trimming cost V 4 bases and J 0 bases, with 14 bases left between them. The CDR3 runs to 16 residues. Looked up from germline, CDR1 is SGHDT and CDR2 is YYEEEE. CDR3 DNA sequence: TGTGCCAGCAGCATCCGGGTAGGAGGCTCCTACAATGAGCAGTTCTTC. It specifies CASSIRVGGSYNEQFF.

The chain has TRBV4-3 and TRBJ2-5, with 15 bases matching TRBD2. The CDR3 has 21 residues. Trimming cost V 0 bases and J 5 bases; bases outside gene matches: 16. CDR1 and CDR2 (germline): LGHNA, YSLEER. CDR3 loop: CASSQDPPRTSGGAISETQYF. The CDR3 DNA sequence: TGCGCCAGCAGCCAAGATCCCCCCCGGACTAGCGGGGGGGCGATATCGGAGACCCAGTACTTC.

V is TRBV7-7 and J is TRBJ2-2; D remains ambiguous. This CDR3 is built from 13 residues. Trimming removed 3 bases at V and 4 bases at J, with 6 bases between. Germline loops: CDR1 SSHAT, CDR2 FNYEAQ (reference sequence). The CDR3 DNA sequence: TGTGCCAGCAGCTTCAGGCTCACCGGGGAGCTGTTTTTT. Translating gives CASSFRLTGELFF.

This CDR3 is CASSSGRGNYGYTF. Written as DNA, the CDR3 is TGTGCCAGCAGCTCTGGACGGGGGAACTATGGCTACACCTTC. The rearrangement joins TRBV7-2 to TRBJ1-2, with D possibly matching TRBD1 (5 bases). V lost 4 bases, J lost 2 bases, and 11 bases lay in between. CDR3 length: 14 amino acids. Germline CDR1 reads SGHTA; CDR2 reads FQGNSA.

V usage is TRBV30 and J usage is TRBJ1-2; the match to TRBD1 covers 9 bases. The germline gives CDR1 GTSNPN, CDR2 SVGIG (reference sequence). The CDR3 runs 12 residues. Trimming removed 7 bases from V and 7 bases from J; junction bases left unmatched: 7. Written as DNA, the CDR3 is TGTGCCTACTCACAGGGGGCAGGTGGCTACACCTTC. Its protein product is CAYSQGAGGYTF.

There are a few counts of this clone. V gene TRBV7-2 combines with J gene TRBJ1-1; D is undetermined. This CDR3 has 13 amino acids. Trimming took 0 bases from V and 7 from J, leaving 9 bases between them. Germline V gives CDR1 SGHTA, CDR2 FQGNSA. This CDR3 is CASSLAVSIEAFF. As DNA, the CDR3 is TGTGCCAGCAGCTTAGCGGTCAGTATTGAAGCTTTCTTT. The whole variable domain, filled in from reference TRBV7-2 and TRBJ1-1, reads GAGVSQSPSNKVTEKGKDVELRCDPISGHTALYWYRQSLGQGLEFLIYFQGNSAPDKSGLPSDRFSAERTGGSVSTLTIQRTQQEDSAVYLCASSLAVSIEAFFGQGTRLTVV.

CDR3 DNA sequence: TGTGCCAGCAGTCAAACTAGCGGGGGAGCCTACGAGCAGTACTTC. It codes for CASSQTSGGAYEQYF. V usage is TRBV2 and J usage is TRBJ2-7, with 11 positions matching TRBD2. In germline, CDR1 is SNHLY, CDR2 FYNNEI. V lost 5 bases to trimming and J lost 2 bases; unmatched junction nucleotides: 5. This CDR3 spans 15 amino acids.

This rearrangement joins TRBV28 to TRBJ2-7; D remains ambiguous. Per the germline V gene, CDR1 is MDHEN and CDR2 is SYDVKM. V was trimmed by 6 bases and J by 4 bases, leaving 10 bases between them. CDR3 length equals 12 residues. The CDR3 reads CASSPRMYEQYF. The CDR3 DNA follows: TGTGCCAGCAGCCCCAGAATGTACGAGCAGTACTTC.

This chain uses TRBV7-2 with TRBJ2-1, with a tentative D call TRBD2 (7 bases). CDR1 is SGHTA, CDR2 FQGNSA, per germline. Trimming cost V 1 base and J 8 bases, with 18 bases left between them. This CDR3 has 16 amino acids. CDR3 sequence reads: CASSLVLQGGVDEQFF. The CDR3, as DNA: TGTGCCAGCAGCTTAGTACTACAAGGGGGGGTCGATGAGCAGTTCTTC.